This TCR beta chain is drawn from a study of beta chain features in type 1 diabetes. The study reverse transcribed the entire isolated RNA, so it sequenced expressed TCRB transcripts. Assay used: immunoSEQ multiplex PCR; TCRdb lists only in-frame clones, some missing. The sample carries fewer than 110,000 clones, under 30% recorded once. The authors obtained over 95% purity in all sorted populations. A remark on this clone: Its antigen is not known.

Germline CDR1 and CDR2: KGHSH and LQKENI. V shed 2 bases and J shed 4 bases, with 9 bases lying between them. This CDR3 is 14 amino acids long. Study-wide points: Compared to healthy donors, patients appeared to have naive, central memory and Treg TCRB repertoires that were more alike. Type 1 diabetes patients showed a moderate but significant shortening of TCRB CDR3s in all four CD4+ subsets.

The sample taken for sequencing was central memory CD4+ T cells from blood. This clonotype was sampled from a woman under 30 with type 1 diabetes. The gene calls are TRBV18 and TRBJ1-5; tentative D call: TRBD1 (5 bases). CDR3 DNA sequence: TGTGCCAGCTCACCAATGGGGGGGAATCAGCCCCAGCATTTT. As protein: CASSPMGGNQPQHF. Filled out from reference TRBV18 and TRBJ1-5, the complete variable domain reads NAGVMQNPRHLVRRRGQEARLRCSPMKGHSHVYWYRQLPEEGLKFMVYLQKENIIDESGMPKERFSAEFPKEGPSILRIQQVVRGDSAAYFCASSPMGGNQPQHFGDGTRLSIL.